These 2 T cell receptor beta chains originate from one sample sequenced in a study of blood T cell repertoires in COVID-19. Profiling relied on immunoSEQ multiplex PCR, and the TCRdb table lists in-frame clones only, not all of them. Among some 150,000 clones listed, 84% were seen once. Sequenced material: PBMCs or T cells enriched from blood (not recorded which). The source of these receptors is a woman between 45 and 65 years old who had been exposed to COVID-19.

The chain links TRBV4-3 to TRBJ1-4; 9 nucleotides align to TRBD1. Looked up from germline, CDR1 is LGHNA and CDR2 is YSLEER. J lost 8 bases, V lost 4 bases, and 8 bases had no gene match. CDR3 length equals 15 residues. CDR3 sequence reads: CASSPDRGLGEKLFF. The CDR3 nucleotides are TGCGCCAGCAGCCCCGACAGGGGGTTGGGGGAAAAACTGTTTTTT.

This chain connects TRBV5-8 to TRBJ1-3, with 7 bases identical to TRBD1. Losses at the gene ends were 4 bases for V and 0 bases for J; bases not matched to a gene: 16. The CDR3 runs 19 residues. CDR1 is SGHTS and CDR2 is YDEGEE in the germline V gene. The CDR3, as DNA: TGTGCCAGCAGCCCCGGACAGGTGCTCTTACCCCTCTCTGGAAACACCATATATTTT. It is translated as CASSPGQVLLPLSGNTIYF.